The 28 T cell receptor beta chains below all came from one sample that was sequenced in a study of HIV-infected children after antiretroviral therapy interruption. Stated treatment: PENTA 11 planned treatment interruption arm or continuous ART arm. The TCR library was built from RNA with a 3' RACE protocol and unique molecular identifiers. TCRdb passed the 3' RACE reads through MiXCR, listing each CDR3 protein once. The table has approximately 96,000 distinct CDR3 sequences, under 8% seen once. Material: CD45RA+ CD4+ T cells from PBMCs, pooled from several time points, obtained from a donor given antiretroviral therapy, either interrupted or continuous. Subset indicated: naive CD4+ CD45RA+ CD45RO- T cells. The receptors come from a pool of human donors with HIV.

This clonotype occurred many times. This chain uses TRBV27 with TRBJ2-1; D is possibly TRBD1 (6 bases). The V end was cut by 8 bases, the J end by 2 bases, with 16 bases between. CDR3 length: 15 residues. In germline, CDR1 is MNHEY, CDR2 SMNVEV (reference sequence). In DNA, the CDR3 is TGTGCCAGCGGGACACCCTTGGGGACCTACAATGAGCAGTTCTTC. It is translated as CASGTPLGTYNEQFF.

This clonotype appeared once. This chain joins TRBV6-2 or TRBV6-3 and TRBJ1-5; D not certain. V was trimmed by 6 bases and J by 6 bases, leaving 12 bases between them. The germline CDR1 and CDR2 sequences are MNHEY and SVGEGT. The CDR3 runs to 13 residues. The CDR3 is CASRGIRGQPQHF. The CDR3 coding sequence is TGTGCCAGCAGAGGGATTCGGGGTCAGCCCCAGCATTTT.

The chain carries TRBV29-1 and TRBJ1-2; tentative D call: TRBD1 (5 bases). Germline V gene sequence: CDR1 SQVTM, CDR2 ANQGSEA. CDR3 size: 14 residues. V lost 1 base to trimming and J lost 2 bases, with 11 bases between them. CDR3 sequence reads: CSVEGGWDNYGYTF. As DNA, the CDR3 is TGCAGCGTTGAAGGAGGATGGGACAACTATGGCTACACCTTC.

This clonotype was seen at least ten times. This chain uses TRBV27 with TRBJ1-5, with a tentative D call TRBD1 (5 bases). Germline values: CDR1 MNHEY, CDR2 SMNVEV (reference sequence). CDR3 length: 16 residues. Trimming left V 7 bases short and J 6 bases short, with 22 bases between. The CDR3 spells CASKDSTGLAGQPQHF. CDR3 bases: TGTGCCAGCAAGGACTCTACAGGCCTCGCGGGTCAGCCCCAGCATTTT.

This clonotype has at least ten counts. The chain employs TRBV7-9 and TRBJ1-1; possible D gene TRBD1, 5 bases. This CDR3 comprises 16 residues. V lost 3 bases to trimming and J lost 3 bases, with 17 bases between them. Germline V CDR1 and CDR2: SEHNR, FQNEAQ (reference sequence). This CDR3 is CASSLGRGSRDTEAFF. The CDR3 DNA sequence: TGTGCCAGCAGCTTGGGGCGAGGCTCGAGGGACACTGAAGCTTTCTTT.

V and J are TRBV13 and TRBJ2-1, with D perhaps matching TRBD2 (7 bases). V shed 3 bases and J shed 5 bases, with 20 bases lying between them. The V gene's germline CDR1 is PRHDT and CDR2 FYEKMQ (reference sequence). CDR3 length: 17 amino acids. The CDR3 nucleotides are TGTGCCAGCAGCTTTATTTCGGGGGGCGGAGGTCACAATGAGCAGTTCTTC. This sequence encodes CASSFISGGGGHNEQFF. The full variable domain, its missing parts supplied by reference TRBV13 and TRBJ2-1, is AAGVIQSPRHLIKEKRETATLKCYPIPRHDTVYWYQQGPGQDPQFLISFYEKMQSDKGSIPDRFSAQQFSDYHSELNMSSLELGDSALYFCASSFISGGGGHNEQFFGPGTRLTVL.

This clonotype was picked up many times. The V call is TRBV12-3 or TRBV12-4, the J call TRBJ2-3; D is unresolved. The CDR3 loop spans 15 amino acids. With 5 bases removed from V and 0 bases from J, the gap between germline ends came to 12 bases. CDR3 protein: CASSHRRPSTDTQYF. The DNA of the CDR3 is TGTGCCAGCAGTCACCGGCGCCCAAGCACAGATACGCAGTATTTT.

The V gene is TRBV5-1, the J gene TRBJ2-5, with D perhaps TRBD2 (5 bases). The CDR3 sequence is 13 residues long. In germline, CDR1 is SGHRS, CDR2 YFSETQ. Trimming removed 6 bases at V and 1 base at J, with 10 bases between. The CDR3 reads CASKEDFQETQYF. CDR3 DNA: TGCGCCAGCAAGGAGGACTTCCAAGAGACCCAGTACTTC.

This clonotype was recorded at least ten times. The chain carries TRBV6-1 and TRBJ2-1; tentative D call: TRBD2 (6 bases). Per the germline V gene, CDR1 is MNHNS and CDR2 is SASEGT. This CDR3 contains 13 residues. The V gene lost 6 bases and the J gene lost 1 base, with 7 bases spanning the gap. The CDR3 sequence: CASRGGSYNEQFF. In nucleotides, the CDR3 is TGTGCCAGCAGGGGAGGATCCTACAATGAGCAGTTCTTC.

The chain links TRBV20-1 to TRBJ2-7; D is ambiguous. With 2 bases removed from V and 4 bases from J, the gap between germline ends came to 12 bases. CDR3 length: 13 residues. From germline, CDR1 is DFQATT and CDR2 SNEGSKA (reference sequence). CDR3: CSARTGSVYEQYF. CDR3 nucleotides: TGCAGTGCTAGAACCGGTTCAGTGTACGAGCAGTACTTC.

This clonotype was seen at least ten times. The chain combines TRBV7-9 with TRBJ1-2, with D perhaps matching TRBD1 (6 bases). There are 15 residues in the CDR3. Deletions cut 1 base from V and 4 bases from J, with 13 bases between. Germline V gene lookup returns CDR1 SEHNR and CDR2 FQNEAQ (reference sequence). The CDR3 DNA follows: TGTGCCAGCAGCTTAGAGGGTGGACAGAGCTATGGCTACACCTTC. The encoded protein is CASSLEGGQSYGYTF.

In this sample, this clonotype turned up many times. V is TRBV20-1 and J is TRBJ2-1, with D perhaps assigned TRBD1 or TRBD2 (7 bases each). There are 14 residues in the CDR3. V was pared by 6 bases and J by 6 bases, with 18 bases between. The V gene's germline CDR1 is DFQATT and CDR2 SNEGSKA (reference sequence). This chain's CDR3 is CSAPARGGGNEQFF. The CDR3 DNA follows: TGCAGTGCGCCCGCCAGGGGGGGAGGCAATGAGCAGTTCTTC.

This clonotype has a count of ten or more. The V gene is TRBV5-1, the J gene TRBJ2-7, with 9 bases identical to TRBD2. The V segment lost 4 bases and the J segment 2 bases; nucleotides outside the gene matches: 7. This CDR3 has 15 amino acids. Germline CDR1 is SGHRS and CDR2 is YFSETQ. The CDR3: CASSQGSGGPYEQYF. The CDR3 region has the DNA TGCGCCAGCAGCCAAGGAAGCGGGGGGCCCTACGAGCAGTACTTC. The full variable domain, its missing parts supplied by reference TRBV5-1 and TRBJ2-7, is KAGVTQTPRYLIKTRGQQVTLSCSPISGHRSVSWYQQTPGQGLQFLFEYFSETQRNKGNFPGRFSGRQFSNSRSEMNVSTLELGDSALYLCASSQGSGGPYEQYFGPGTRLTVT.

The chain is built from TRBV7-3 and TRBJ1-6; D might be TRBD1 (6 bases). Germline V gene sequence: CDR1 SGHTA, CDR2 FQGTGA. The CDR3 runs 15 residues. V was pared by 3 bases and J by 10 bases, with 16 bases between. Here the CDR3 reads CASSFLQGGSSPLHF. CDR3 nucleotides: TGTGCCAGCAGCTTTTTACAGGGCGGATCCTCACCCCTCCACTTT.

The chain uses TRBV4-3 and TRBJ1-1; no firm D call. Trimming removed 8 bases at V and 1 base at J, with 11 bases between. The CDR3 sequence is 13 residues long. The germline gives CDR1 LGHNA, CDR2 YSLEER. The CDR3: CASAPTANTEAFF. CDR3 nucleotides: TGCGCCAGCGCACCTACAGCGAACACTGAAGCTTTCTTT.

This clonotype was seen at least ten times. This sequence joins TRBV12-5 and TRBJ2-3; TRBD2 matches at 13 bases. The V segment lost 4 bases and the J segment 3 bases; nucleotides outside the gene matches: 1. The CDR3 is made up of 15 amino acids. Germline V gene lookup returns CDR1 LGHNT and CDR2 FRNRAP. CDR3 nucleotides: TGTGCTAGTGGTTCGGGACTAGCGGGAACAGATACGCAGTATTTT. This gives the protein CASGSGLAGTDTQYF.

This clonotype occurred many times. The chain is built from TRBV12-3 or TRBV12-4 and TRBJ2-3; TRBD1 aligns across 7 bases. V was clipped by 5 bases and J by 4 bases; unmatched bases: 6. CDR3 length: 14 residues. The CDR3: CASSPRQGSDTQYF. CDR3 nucleotide sequence: TGTGCCAGCAGTCCTCGACAGGGTTCAGATACGCAGTATTTT.

Note on this clonotype: Just one base apart from a much larger clone, this may be a read error. The chain couples TRBV19 to TRBJ1-1; weak D call: TRBD1 (5 bases). CDR3 size: 15 residues. V was pared by 1 base and J by 2 bases, with 11 bases between. Germline lookup yields CDR1 LNHDA and CDR2 SQIVND (reference sequence). This CDR3 is CASSIGGTINTEAFF. CDR3 DNA sequence: TGTGCCAGTAGTATAGGTGGGACTATTAACACTGAAGCTTTCTTT. The variable domain in full, completed from reference TRBV19 and TRBJ1-1, reads DGGITQSPKYLFRKEGQNVTLSCEQNLNHDAMYWYRQDPGQGLRLIYYSQIVNDFQKGDIAEGYSVSREKKESFPLTVTSAQKNPTAFYLCASSIGGTINTEAFFGQGTRLTVV.

Only a few counts were recorded for this clonotype. The J gene is TRBJ2-1, the V gene TRBV5-4; D is unclear. Trimming left V 0 bases short and J 1 base short, with 14 bases between. The germline V gene has CDR1 SGHNT and CDR2 YYREEE (reference sequence). This CDR3 has 17 amino acids. The CDR3 bases are TGTGCCAGCAGCTTGGTATGGGGTACTGGGTCCTACAATGAGCAGTTCTTC. This translates into CASSLVWGTGSYNEQFF.

The table lists this clonotype with many counts. The J gene is TRBJ1-1, the V gene TRBV13; the match to TRBD1 covers 7 bases. CDR1 PRHDT and CDR2 FYEKMQ come from the germline V gene (reference sequence). This CDR3 contains 19 residues. V lost 5 bases to trimming and J lost 1 base; unmatched junction nucleotides: 19. The CDR3 is CASSKQGGASGFQNTEAFF. CDR3 nucleotide sequence: TGTGCCAGCAGCAAACAAGGGGGCGCCTCTGGATTTCAGAACACTGAAGCTTTCTTT. Full variable domain (outside the CDR3, taken from reference TRBV13 and TRBJ1-1): AAGVIQSPRHLIKEKRETATLKCYPIPRHDTVYWYQQGPGQDPQFLISFYEKMQSDKGSIPDRFSAQQFSDYHSELNMSSLELGDSALYFCASSKQGGASGFQNTEAFFGQGTRLTVV.

This clonotype was counted at least ten times. The rearrangement joins TRBV28 to TRBJ1-3; D unresolved. The germline gives CDR1 MDHEN, CDR2 SYDVKM. Trimming shortened V by 3 bases and J by 4 bases, and 4 bases separated the two germline ends. The CDR3 extends over 12 amino acids. The CDR3 coding sequence is TGTGCCAGCAGTTTGGTAGGAAACACCATATATTTT. Translation: CASSLVGNTIYF.

This clonotype has ten or more counts. CDR3 sequence reads: CASSRVTLGGTEAFF. CDR3 DNA sequence: TGTGCCAGCAGTCGGGTCACCCTGGGTGGCACTGAAGCTTTCTTT. V and J are TRBV27 and TRBJ1-1; D is unclear. V was shortened by 5 bases and J by 4 bases, with 17 bases between the two germline ends. The CDR3 extends over 15 amino acids. Germline CDR1 reads MNHEY; CDR2 reads SMNVEV (reference sequence).

This clonotype occurred many times. V is TRBV19 and J is TRBJ2-3, with 8 bases that match TRBD1. The CDR3 is 13 amino acids. Unmatched junction bases numbered 5, after V lost 9 bases and J lost 3 bases. Germline V CDR1 and CDR2: LNHDA, SQIVND (reference sequence). This CDR3 is CASRQGKTDTQYF. The CDR3 DNA follows: TGTGCCAGCCGACAGGGGAAAACAGATACGCAGTATTTT.

This clonotype was observed a few times. The chain carries TRBV11-3 and TRBJ2-1; D may be TRBD1 (6 bases). V was pared by 5 bases and J by 4 bases, with 15 bases between. CDR1 is SGHNT, CDR2 YENEEA, per germline. The CDR3 spans 15 residues. The CDR3 protein is CASSPRQDLYNEQFF. The CDR3 bases are TGTGCCAGCAGCCCCCGACAGGACTTATACAATGAGCAGTTCTTC.

The chain uses TRBV5-6 and TRBJ2-7; 10 nucleotides match TRBD2. After removal of 3 bases from V and 2 bases from J, the junction contained 11 bases not matched to a gene. The length of the CDR3 is 17 residues. The germline CDR1 and CDR2 sequences are SGHDT and YYEEEE. CDR3 DNA sequence: TGTGCCAGCAGCTGGGCCGGGACTAGCGCGGGAACCTACGAGCAGTACTTC. It translates to CASSWAGTSAGTYEQYF.

The chain joins TRBV7-9 to TRBJ1-6; 8 nucleotides align to TRBD1. The CDR3 sequence is 15 residues long. Germline CDR1 and CDR2: SEHNR and FQNEAQ (reference sequence). V shed 5 bases and J 7 bases; nucleotides not matched to a gene: 7. The CDR3 DNA follows: TGTGCCAGCAGCCAAGGACAGGGAGCGAATTCACCCCTCCACTTT. It specifies CASSQGQGANSPLHF.

This clonotype was seen at least ten times. The rearrangement links TRBV12-3 or TRBV12-4 to TRBJ1-1; D might be TRBD1 (5 bases). The CDR3 consists of 13 residues. The V gene lost 3 bases and the J gene lost 1 base, with 6 bases spanning the gap. In DNA, the CDR3 is TGTGCCAGCAGTTTCACAGGGAACACTGAAGCTTTCTTT. Amino acids: CASSFTGNTEAFF.

The rearrangement uses TRBV7-2 and TRBJ2-7, with 9 bases aligning to TRBD2. Trimming removed 3 bases from V and 5 bases from J; junction bases left unmatched: 8. Germline V gene data show CDR1 as SGHTA and CDR2 as FQGNSA. This CDR3 region has 15 residues. The CDR3 is CASSFLLAGVDEQYF. The CDR3 DNA sequence: TGTGCCAGCAGCTTCCTTTTAGCGGGAGTCGACGAGCAGTACTTC.